These 26 T cell receptor beta chains originate from one sample sequenced in a study of cytomegalovirus exposure and HLA in healthy donors. PCR was performed using 60 Vbeta and 13 Jbeta primers. Only in-frame clones appear in the TCRdb table, and some are missing; sequencing was by immunoSEQ multiplex PCR. The sample shows over 85,000 clones, nearly 80% of them seen only once. Sequencing was done on a sample of PBMCs. The receptors were sampled from a woman aged 30 to 39 in good health and CMV-seronegative.

This clone was detected once. The chain joins TRBV9 to TRBJ2-7, with D unresolved. V lost 4 bases and J 4 bases, leaving 12 bases between the germline ends. Germline lookup yields CDR1 SGDLS and CDR2 YYNGEE. The CDR3 contains 13 residues. CDR3 coding DNA: TGTGCCAGCAGCCCCCGGGTCTCATACGAGCAGTACTTC. It is translated as CASSPRVSYEQYF.

The rearrangement uses TRBV19 and TRBJ1-6; a possible D gene is TRBD1 (6 bases). V gave up 3 bases and J gave up 18 bases, with 18 bases separating them. Germline values: CDR1 LNHDA, CDR2 SQIVND (reference sequence). This CDR3 is built from 13 residues. Here the CDR3 reads CASSMRGRGRPHF. CDR3 nucleotides: TGTGCCAGTAGTATGAGAGGCAGGGGAAGACCCCACTTT.

The chain carries TRBV29-1 and TRBJ2-1; 7 bases fit TRBD1. Germline lookup yields CDR1 SQVTM and CDR2 ANQGSEA. The V segment lost 3 bases and the J segment 6 bases; nucleotides outside the gene matches: 5. CDR3 length equals 13 residues. The CDR3 here is CSVDTGASNEQFF. In DNA form, the CDR3 reads TGCAGCGTTGATACAGGGGCGAGCAATGAGCAGTTCTTC.

This clone was detected a few times. The chain has TRBV6-1 and TRBJ2-3; 9 nucleotides line up with TRBD1. J was trimmed by 2 bases and V by 9 bases; bases with no gene match: 6. Germline V CDR1 and CDR2: MNHNS, SASEGT. This CDR3 spans 14 amino acids. CDR3 nucleotides: TGTGCCAGTTACCGGGACAGGGCCACAGATACGCAGTATTTT. This gives the protein CASYRDRATDTQYF.

CDR3 in amino acids: CASSQDRGSYGYTF. As DNA, the CDR3 is TGTGCCAGCAGCCAGGACAGGGGAAGCTATGGCTACACCTTC. The chain couples TRBV6-5 to TRBJ1-2; the match to TRBD1 covers 9 bases. The CDR3 sequence is 14 residues long. The germline gives CDR1 MNHEY, CDR2 SVGAGI. Trimming removed 6 bases from V and 4 bases from J; junction bases left unmatched: 6.

About this clone: Other DNA sequences from this sample encode an identical CDR3 as well. The CDR3 nucleotides are TGTGCCAGCAGCTTCGGACGGGGGAACACTGAAGCTTTCTTT. It translates to CASSFGRGNTEAFF. V gene TRBV7-2 combines with J gene TRBJ1-1, with unresolved D. CDR3 length: 14 amino acids. Germline CDR1 is SGHTA and CDR2 is FQGNSA. Trimming removed 3 bases from V and 1 base from J, with 9 bases in between.

J is TRBJ2-1 and V is TRBV7-2; D uncertain. The ends were cut back, 7 bases at V and 10 bases at J, with 11 bases in the middle. CDR3 length equals 11 residues. The germline V gene has CDR1 SGHTA and CDR2 FQGNSA. The CDR3 coding sequence is TGTGCCAGCACCCTGAGAGGAGAGCAGTTCTTC. Amino acid sequence: CASTLRGEQFF. The variable domain in full, completed from reference TRBV7-2 and TRBJ2-1, reads GAGVSQSPSNKVTEKGKDVELRCDPISGHTALYWYRQSLGQGLEFLIYFQGNSAPDKSGLPSDRFSAERTGGSVSTLTIQRTQQEDSAVYLCASTLRGEQFFGPGTRLTVL.

The V call is TRBV4-2, the J call TRBJ1-1; D is undetermined. The CDR3 length is 16 residues. The germline CDR1 and CDR2 sequences are LGHNA and YNFKEQ. V dropped 1 base and J dropped 8 bases, with 20 bases sitting between them. The CDR3 DNA follows: TGTGCCAGCAGCCAAGTCGAGGCAGTCCTCAAAACCGAAGCTTTCTTT. It translates to CASSQVEAVLKTEAFF.

This clone was detected only once. V usage is TRBV5-4 and J usage is TRBJ2-5; 15 positions match TRBD2. The CDR3 spans 16 residues. Germline loops: CDR1 SGHNT, CDR2 YYREEE (reference sequence). V trimming: 4 bases; J trimming: 4 bases; junction bases outside the gene matches: 5. DNA for the CDR3: TGTGCCAGCAGCACCTGGACTAGCGGGGGGGCAGAGACCCAGTACTTC. Protein: CASSTWTSGGAETQYF. Full variable domain (missing parts from reference TRBV5-4 and TRBJ2-5): ETGVTQSPTHLIKTRGQQVTLRCSSQSGHNTVSWYQQALGQGPQFIFQYYREEENGRGNFPPRFSGLQFPNYSSELNVNALELDDSALYLCASSTWTSGGAETQYFGPGTRLLVL.

V is TRBV4-3 and J is TRBJ1-6, with D tentatively TRBD1 (6 bases). Germline CDR1 and CDR2: LGHNA and YSLEER. The CDR3 runs 16 residues. V was pared by 1 base and J by 7 bases, with 14 bases between. DNA of the CDR3: TGCGCCAGCAGCCAAGCGTGGCGCCAGGGGAATTCACCCCTCCACTTT. Protein product: CASSQAWRQGNSPLHF.

The V gene is TRBV18, the J gene TRBJ1-6; TRBD1 matches 12 bases. Trimming cost V 5 bases and J 8 bases; bases outside gene matches: 7. The CDR3 spans 16 residues. Germline assignment: CDR1 KGHSH and CDR2 LQKENI. The CDR3 sequence: CASSIRDRGLDSPLHF. CDR3 coding DNA: TGTGCCAGCTCAATACGGGACAGGGGGCTCGATTCACCCCTCCACTTT.

This chain links TRBV6-6 with TRBJ2-5; 11 bases match TRBD1. V lost 4 bases, J lost 4 bases, and 5 bases stayed unmatched. CDR1 MNHNY and CDR2 SVGAGI come from the germline V gene (reference sequence). The CDR3 contains 15 residues. The CDR3 DNA sequence: TGTGCCAGCAGTTTTGGACAGGGGGCGAGAGAGACCCAGTACTTC. Translated, it gives CASSFGQGARETQYF.

This chain connects TRBV7-9 to TRBJ2-7; D possibly corresponds to TRBD2 (6 bases). The ends were cut back, 5 bases at V and 0 bases at J, with 20 bases in the middle. Per germline, CDR1 SEHNR and CDR2 FQNEAQ (reference sequence). The CDR3 totals 17 residues. The chain's CDR3 is CASSKPGTSFYSYEQYF. The DNA for the CDR3 is TGTGCCAGCAGCAAACCCGGGACTTCTTTCTACTCCTACGAGCAGTACTTC. Complete variable domain (other parts from reference TRBV7-9 and TRBJ2-7): DTGVSQNPRHKITKRGQNVTFRCDPISEHNRLYWYRQTLGQGPEFLTYFQNEAQLEKSRLLSDRFSAERPKGSFSTLEIQRTEQGDSAMYLCASSKPGTSFYSYEQYFGPGTRLTVT.

The V gene is TRBV28, the J gene TRBJ1-2, with D unclear. The CDR3 is made up of 12 amino acids. Trimming left V 4 bases short and J 7 bases short, with 10 bases between. Germline V gene sequence: CDR1 MDHEN, CDR2 SYDVKM. The DNA for the CDR3 is TGTGCCAGCAGTTCCGACCGGGGTGGCTACACCTTC. As protein: CASSSDRGGYTF.

V and J are TRBV7-8 and TRBJ2-7, with TRBD2 identical over 12 bases. This CDR3 comprises 15 residues. Germline CDR1 and CDR2: SGHVS and FQNEAQ. With V trimmed by 5 bases and J by 2 bases, 4 bases remained unmatched. Here the CDR3 DNA reads TGTGCCAGCAGCCCACTAGCGGGGGGCGCCTACGAGCAGTACTTC. Translation: CASSPLAGGAYEQYF.

This clone has more than one count but fewer than ten. This rearrangement joins TRBV7-2 to TRBJ1-1; TRBD1 matches at 8 bases. The germline gives CDR1 SGHTA, CDR2 FQGNSA. V shed 1 base and J 1 base; nucleotides not matched to a gene: 2. CDR3 size: 15 residues. The CDR3 DNA follows: TGTGCCAGCAGCTTAGGGGACAGGAGGAACACTGAAGCTTTCTTT. Its translation: CASSLGDRRNTEAFF.

The chain couples TRBV19 to TRBJ2-2; D remains unclear. The germline V gene has CDR1 LNHDA and CDR2 SQIVND (reference sequence). There are 14 residues in the CDR3. Trimming took 4 bases from V and 5 from J, leaving 11 bases between them. The CDR3 region is CASSTPSRTGELFF. In nucleotides, the CDR3 is TGTGCCAGTAGTACCCCGAGTAGAACCGGGGAGCTGTTTTTT.

The chain joins TRBV9 to TRBJ2-7; 7 bases are a match to TRBD1. Germline V gives CDR1 SGDLS, CDR2 YYNGEE. This CDR3 spans 14 amino acids. Trimming cost V 0 bases and J 7 bases; bases outside gene matches: 7. DNA for the CDR3: TGTGCCAGCAGCGTAGGGGGACAGTCGAGAGAGCAGTACTTC. It is translated as CASSVGGQSREQYF.

The genes are TRBV7-8 and TRBJ2-1, with 12 bases aligning to TRBD2. This CDR3 has 16 residues. The J segment lost 2 bases and the V segment lost 6 bases, leaving 5 bases of the junction unmatched. Germline lookup yields CDR1 SGHVS and CDR2 FQNEAQ. Here the CDR3 DNA reads TGTGCCAGCAGAAGTCGGACTAGCGGGGCCTACAATGAGCAGTTCTTC. Amino acid sequence: CASRSRTSGAYNEQFF.

The J gene is TRBJ1-1, the V gene TRBV6-5; TRBD1 matches at 9 bases. Germline V gene lookup returns CDR1 MNHEY and CDR2 SVGAGI. The CDR3 runs 15 residues. V was pared by 5 bases and J by 5 bases, with 9 bases of the junction left unmatched. The CDR3 here is CASSKNRGHGTEAFF. The CDR3 bases are TGTGCCAGCAGTAAAAACAGGGGGCATGGGACTGAAGCTTTCTTT.

The chain couples TRBV7-2 to TRBJ2-7; D remains unclear. V lost 2 bases and J lost 6, with 5 bases in between. Germline CDR1 reads SGHTA; CDR2 reads FQGNSA. The CDR3 is made up of 11 amino acids. The DNA of the CDR3 is TGTGCCAGCAGCTTATCAGGCGAGCAGTACTTC. It translates to CASSLSGEQYF. The entire variable domain, with the rest obtained from reference TRBV7-2 and TRBJ2-7, is as follows: GAGVSQSPSNKVTEKGKDVELRCDPISGHTALYWYRQSLGQGLEFLIYFQGNSAPDKSGLPSDRFSAERTGGSVSTLTIQRTQQEDSAVYLCASSLSGEQYFGPGTRLTVT.

The gene calls are TRBV25-1 and TRBJ1-3; TRBD1 is a possible D gene (6 bases). The germline gives CDR1 MGHDK, CDR2 SYGVNS. CDR3 length equals 16 residues. The ends were cut back, 4 bases at V and 0 bases at J, with 13 bases in the middle. For the CDR3, the DNA is TGTGCCAGCAGTGGAACAGGGTTAATCTCTGGAAACACCATATATTTT. Protein sequence: CASSGTGLISGNTIYF.

The chain combines TRBV7-6 with TRBJ2-1; 9 bases are a match to TRBD2. CDR1 is SGHVS, CDR2 FNYEAQ, per germline. V lost 2 bases to trimming and J lost 6 bases; unmatched junction nucleotides: 14. The CDR3 spans 18 residues. The CDR3 DNA follows: TGTGCCAGCAGCTTAATTCGCCTAGCGGGAAGGGGGAGCAATGAGCAGTTCTTC. This gives the protein CASSLIRLAGRGSNEQFF.

The chain employs TRBV19 and TRBJ2-7; tentatively, D is TRBD2 (5 bases). Germline loops: CDR1 LNHDA, CDR2 SQIVND (reference sequence). Deletions cut 5 bases from V and 7 bases from J, with 9 bases between. CDR3 size: 11 residues. CDR3 in amino acids: CASSGRGEQYF. The CDR3 DNA sequence: TGTGCCAGTAGTGGTCGGGGAGAGCAGTACTTC.

This chain joins TRBV5-1 and TRBJ2-1; TRBD2 agrees at 11 bases. The germline V gene has CDR1 SGHRS and CDR2 YFSETQ. The V segment lost 2 bases and the J segment 7 bases; nucleotides outside the gene matches: 11. The CDR3 spans 17 residues. CDR3 sequence reads: CASSFGPGLAVSNEQFF. CDR3 in DNA: TGCGCCAGCAGCTTTGGACCGGGACTAGCGGTCTCTAATGAGCAGTTCTTC.

CDR3 sequence reads: CASSRESYEQYF. The CDR3 DNA follows: TGTGCCAGTAGTCGGGAATCCTACGAGCAGTACTTC. The chain uses TRBV19 and TRBJ2-7, with D possibly TRBD2 on 5 matching bases. CDR1 is LNHDA, CDR2 SQIVND, per germline (reference sequence). Trimming cost V 5 bases and J 1 base, with 6 bases left between them. The CDR3 sequence is 12 residues long.